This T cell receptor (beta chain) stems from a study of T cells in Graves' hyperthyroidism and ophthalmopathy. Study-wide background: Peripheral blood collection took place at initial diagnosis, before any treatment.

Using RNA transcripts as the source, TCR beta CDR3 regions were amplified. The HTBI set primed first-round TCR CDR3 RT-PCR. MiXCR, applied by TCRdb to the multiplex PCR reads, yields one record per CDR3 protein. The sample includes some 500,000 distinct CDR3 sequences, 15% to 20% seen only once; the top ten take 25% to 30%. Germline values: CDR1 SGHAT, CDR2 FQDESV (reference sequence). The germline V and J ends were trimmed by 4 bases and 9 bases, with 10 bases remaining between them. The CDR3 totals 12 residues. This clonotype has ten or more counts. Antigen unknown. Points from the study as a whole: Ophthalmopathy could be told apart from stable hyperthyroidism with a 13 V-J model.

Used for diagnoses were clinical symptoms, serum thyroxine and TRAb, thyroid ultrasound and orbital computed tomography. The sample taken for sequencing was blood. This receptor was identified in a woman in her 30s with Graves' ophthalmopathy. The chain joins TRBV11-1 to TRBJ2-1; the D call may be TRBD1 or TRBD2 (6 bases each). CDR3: CASSYGGFEQFF. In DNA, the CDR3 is TGTGCCAGCAGCTACGGGGGCTTTGAGCAGTTCTTC.